The T cell receptor beta chain under discussion was sequenced for a study of blood T cell repertoires in COVID-19. Study-level information: Both acute and convalescent COVID-19 samples were obtained from the United States, Italy and Spain.

Some clones are missing from TCRdb's copy, which holds only in-frame ones; the method was immunoSEQ multiplex PCR. The sample includes about 210,000 clones, about 91% of them seen just once. The sequence derives from a man in his late teens or twenties with active or convalescent COVID-19. Sequences were obtained from peripheral blood.

The CDR3: CASSFMGQGLEKLFF. The CDR3, as DNA: TGTGCCAGCAGCTTTATGGGACAGGGGCTAGAAAAACTGTTTTTT. The rearrangement uses TRBV7-9 and TRBJ1-4; 10 bases match TRBD1. This CDR3 is 15 amino acids long. Per germline, CDR1 SEHNR and CDR2 FQNEAQ (reference sequence). V was pared by 3 bases and J by 8 bases, with 6 bases of the junction left unmatched.